This T cell receptor (beta chain) came from a study of technical replicates of blood from a few donors. The repertoire was sequenced with immunoSEQ multiplex PCR; TCRdb's copy has only in-frame clones and lacks some. This repertoire shows 50,000 to 70,000 clones, about 94% found once; its top ten account for 2.5% to 3.5%. This CDR3 has 14 residues. Germline V gene data show CDR1 as MNHEY and CDR2 as SVGAGI. The ends were cut back, 5 bases at V and 2 bases at J, with 12 bases in the middle. The rearrangement links TRBV6-5 to TRBJ1-1; D is uncertain. The sample taken for sequencing was PBMCs. The sequence came from a human donor in good health. Some clones in this sample may be carry-over from other donors' samples. CDR3 sequence (DNA): TGTGCCAGCAGTAGACAACCCCGCAACACTGAAGCTTTCTTT. Protein sequence: CASSRQPRNTEAFF.